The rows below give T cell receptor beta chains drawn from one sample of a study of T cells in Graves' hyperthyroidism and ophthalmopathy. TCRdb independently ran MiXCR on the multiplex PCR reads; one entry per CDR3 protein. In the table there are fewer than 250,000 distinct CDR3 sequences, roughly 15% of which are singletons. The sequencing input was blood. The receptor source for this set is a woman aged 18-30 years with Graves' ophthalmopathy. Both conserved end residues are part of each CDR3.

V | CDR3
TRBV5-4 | CAGTSKSGRGYNEQFF
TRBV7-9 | CASSPGRRQGLNEQYF
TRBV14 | CASSQDIGTLAGAEQYF
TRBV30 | CAWSSMGTEAFF
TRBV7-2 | CASSLAQGGVGTEAFF
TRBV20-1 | CSARLGLGYNEQFF
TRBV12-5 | CASGIAGGETQYF
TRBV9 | CASSSTGVSQPQHF
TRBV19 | CASSFGAGTEAFF
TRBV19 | CASRPAGNRETQYF
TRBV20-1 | CSARTSGSTQYF